This TCR beta chain came from a study of blood T cells in healthy people across ages. Findings of the study overall: Long-lived donors had more naive CD4+ cells and higher diversity than aged donors. As naive T cell percentage varied, TCR beta diversity correlated strongly with it. The unknown donor CMV status may have confounded expanded clonotype changes.

This clonotype has ten or more counts. No antigen is known for it. V shed 4 bases and J shed 6 bases, with 15 bases lying between them. Germline V gene data show CDR1 as SGHRS and CDR2 as YFSETQ. The length of the CDR3 is 14 residues. A second about 6 to 11 cycle PCR used barcoded and J-beta primers. TCRdb itself ran the 5' RACE reads through MiXCR, one entry per CDR3 protein. Of 650,000 to 1,000,000 distinct CDR3 sequences listed, about 37% are singletons. The chain couples TRBV5-1 to TRBJ2-3, with D possibly matching TRBD2 (6 bases). The source of this sequence is a man aged 18 to 29 in good health. Sequenced input: blood. CDR3 sequence reads: CASSHTREVDTQYF. The CDR3 bases are TGCGCCAGCAGCCACACCAGGGAGGTGGATACGCAGTATTTT.